This is a list of T cell receptor beta chains from one sample in a study of cytomegalovirus exposure and HLA in healthy donors. Only in-frame clones appear in the TCRdb table, and some are missing; sequencing was by immunoSEQ multiplex PCR. The repertoire holds roughly 130,000 clones, with more than 8% as singletons. What was sequenced was PBMCs. Source of these receptors: a man in his forties in good health and CMV-seronegative. The CDR3 runs from the conserved cysteine through the conserved F or W. Each record gives: V gene, J gene, CDR3 length, clone size, D gene, CDR3 DNA, CDR3 protein. The D gene is left open where the match is weak. Part of the rows lack a size; the others show once, few, many or a class for expanded clones.

>TRBV27|TRBJ2-3|12|.|.
TGTGCCAGCAGTTCCGGGGGAGATACGCAGTATTTT
CASSSGGDTQYF
>TRBV19|TRBJ1-4|16|.|TRBD1
TGTGCCAGTAGTATTGGACAGGGTTTGAGCAATGAAAAACTGTTTTTT
CASSIGQGLSNEKLFF
>TRBV11-1|TRBJ2-7|14|.|.
TGTGCCAGCAGCTTAAACAGGGCAACCTACGAGCAGTACTTC
CASSLNRATYEQYF
>TRBV6-5|TRBJ1-1|14|few|.
TGTGCCAGCAGTTATCAGGGGCAGAACACTGAAGCTTTCTTT
CASSYQGQNTEAFF
>TRBV30|TRBJ1-2|13|few|.
TGTGCCTGGAGTGTCGGGCAGGGTAATGGCTACACCTTC
CAWSVGQGNGYTF
>TRBV29-1|TRBJ1-1|13|.|.
TGCAGCGTTGAGGCAATCCGTAACACTGAAGCTTTCTTT
CSVEAIRNTEAFF
>TRBV12-5|TRBJ2-1|15|few|TRBD2
TGTGCTAGTGGTTGGACTAGAACCTCCTACAATGAGCAGTTCTTC
CASGWTRTSYNEQFF
>TRBV27|TRBJ2-7|13|few|TRBD2
TGTGCCAGCAGTTTAACTAGCGGGTACGAGCAGTACTTC
CASSLTSGYEQYF
>TRBV6-5|TRBJ2-1|13|few|.
TGTGCCAGCACTCTAAGCGCGGACAATGAGCAGTTCTTC
CASTLSADNEQFF
>TRBV6-1|TRBJ1-2|14|few|.
TGTGCCAGTAGATTCGGTTTAAGCGACTATGGCTACACCTTC
CASRFGLSDYGYTF
>TRBV6-5|TRBJ1-5|14|.|TRBD1
TGTGCCAGCAGCTCGGGACAGCACAATCAGCCCCAGCATTTT
CASSSGQHNQPQHF
>TRBV5-4|TRBJ2-3|15|.|.
TGTGCCAGCAGCTTGGGAGGGCCCGGCACAGATACGCAGTATTTT
CASSLGGPGTDTQYF
>TRBV28|TRBJ2-1|17|few|TRBD2
TGTGCCAGCAGTCCCATAATCCAGCGGGGGAACTACAATGAGCAGTTCTTC
CASSPIIQRGNYNEQFF
>TRBV4-2|TRBJ2-2|13|.|TRBD2
TGTGCCAGCAGCGCGGGGGGGGCCGGGGAGCTGTTTTTT
CASSAGGAGELFF
>TRBV27|TRBJ2-3|17|.|TRBD2
TGTGCCAGCAGGGGCCTTCGGACTAGCGGGGGACGAGATACGCAGTATTTT
CASRGLRTSGGRDTQYF
>TRBV6-5|TRBJ2-5|16|.|TRBD2
TGTGCCAGCAGTTCGAGACTAGCGGGGGGCCAAGAGACCCAGTACTTC
CASSSRLAGGQETQYF
>TRBV6-1|TRBJ1-2|13|.|TRBD1
TGTGCCAGCATCGCGACAGGGGGCTCTGGCTACACCTTC
CASIATGGSGYTF
>TRBV5-1|TRBJ2-7|16|few|TRBD2
TGCGCCAGCACGGCGGACCGCGGGGGGGATTCCTACGAGCAGTACTTC
CASTADRGGDSYEQYF
>TRBV5-1|TRBJ2-3|16|few|TRBD2
TGCGCCAGCAGCTCCAGACTAGCGGGGAGCACAGATACGCAGTATTTT
CASSSRLAGSTDTQYF